Below, 23 T cell receptor beta chains from the same sample are listed, as sequenced in a study of esophageal squamous cell carcinoma under preoperative chemotherapy. From the PCR reads, TCRdb called clonotypes with MiXCR, one entry per CDR3 protein. The data hold tens of thousands of distinct CDR3 sequences, with about half observed a single time. The time point: before preoperative PTX-NDP chemotherapy. This material was acquired from a patient given preoperative chemotherapy. The receptors shown here come from a human donor with esophageal squamous cell carcinoma. The donor label of this sample is uncertain.

The table lists this clonotype with a few counts. J is TRBJ2-3 and V is TRBV7-8; 7 positions agree with TRBD2. This CDR3 contains 15 residues. Trimming cost V 4 bases and J 10 bases; bases outside gene matches: 14. Germline V gene data show CDR1 as SGHVS and CDR2 as FQNEAQ. The CDR3 spells CASSSGGPRTGAQYF. CDR3 DNA sequence: TGTGCCAGCAGCTCGGGGGGACCCAGGACCGGGGCGCAGTATTTT.

The chain uses TRBV7-2 and TRBJ1-2, with D perhaps TRBD1 (5 bases). Germline assignment: CDR1 SGHTA and CDR2 FQGNSA. Trimming left V 0 bases short and J 8 bases short, with 7 bases between. There are 12 residues in the CDR3. The CDR3 here is CASSLAGEGYTF. In nucleotides, the CDR3 is TGTGCCAGCAGCTTAGCAGGGGAAGGCTACACCTTC. Together with reference TRBV7-2 and TRBJ1-2, the CDR3 gives the full variable domain: GAGVSQSPSNKVTEKGKDVELRCDPISGHTALYWYRQSLGQGLEFLIYFQGNSAPDKSGLPSDRFSAERTGGSVSTLTIQRTQQEDSAVYLCASSLAGEGYTFGSGTRLTVV.

The table lists this clonotype with many counts. The chain is built from TRBV19 and TRBJ2-3, with TRBD1 matching 10 bases. V lost 6 bases, J lost 0 bases, and 3 bases stayed unmatched. CDR3 length: 15 amino acids. The germline V gene has CDR1 LNHDA and CDR2 SQIVND (reference sequence). The chain's CDR3 is CASSGQGVSTDTQYF. The CDR3, as DNA: TGTGCCAGTAGCGGACAGGGGGTTAGCACAGATACGCAGTATTTT.

The rearrangement uses TRBV11-3 and TRBJ2-5; D ambiguous. The better agreement between TRBJ2-7 and the DNA end casts doubt on the J call. This CDR3 contains 15 residues. Germline V gives CDR1 SGHNT, CDR2 YENEEA. CDR3: CASSSLEKEVDEQYF. The CDR3 DNA is TGTGCCAGCAGCTCCCTTGAGAAAGAGGTGGACGAGCAGTACTTC.

This clonotype came up a few times. The V call is TRBV7-3, the J call TRBJ2-7; 7 bases map to TRBD1. CDR3 length: 15 amino acids. The germline V gene encodes CDR1 SGHTA and CDR2 FQGTGA. With V trimmed by 2 bases and J by 5 bases, 9 bases remained unmatched. Written as DNA, the CDR3 is TGTGCCAGCAGCTTAGGGGCAGGGGGTTCGGACGAGCAGTACTTC. It encodes CASSLGAGGSDEQYF.

Ten or more counts support this clonotype. The gene calls are TRBV18 and TRBJ1-2; D ambiguous. The ends were cut back, 5 bases at V and 0 bases at J, with 13 bases in the middle. Germline CDR1 and CDR2: KGHSH and LQKENI. This CDR3 is 15 amino acids long. This CDR3 reads CASSDLPAANYGYTF. Here the CDR3 DNA reads TGTGCCAGCTCAGATCTCCCCGCAGCTAACTATGGCTACACCTTC. Based on the CDR3 plus reference TRBV18 and TRBJ1-2, the full variable domain is NAGVMQNPRHLVRRRGQEARLRCSPMKGHSHVYWYRQLPEEGLKFMVYLQKENIIDESGMPKERFSAEFPKEGPSILRIQQVVRGDSAAYFCASSDLPAANYGYTFGSGTRLTVV.

This clonotype was counted at least ten times. CDR3 nucleotide sequence: TGTGCCAGCAGCTTAATCCAGGGGACCACTGAAGCTTTCTTT. Translated: CASSLIQGTTEAFF. This sequence joins TRBV7-6 and TRBJ1-1; D is perhaps TRBD1 (6 bases). V dropped 2 bases and J dropped 4 bases, with 11 bases sitting between them. The CDR3 is 14 residues long. Germline CDR1 reads SGHVS; CDR2 reads FNYEAQ.

There are many counts of this clonotype. This sequence joins TRBV6-1 and TRBJ2-1; 8 bases are shared with TRBD2. The germline CDR1 and CDR2 sequences are MNHNS and SASEGT. V shed 2 bases, J shed 13 bases, and the junction held 19 bases outside the gene matches. The CDR3 is made up of 17 amino acids. The CDR3 DNA reads TGTGCCAGCAGTGAAAATATTTCCCCGGGACTAGAAGAGACCCAGTTCTTC. Protein: CASSENISPGLEETQFF.

The rearrangement links TRBV11-3 to TRBJ2-3; possible D gene TRBD1, 6 bases. CDR1 SGHNT and CDR2 YENEEA come from the germline V gene. The CDR3 runs 15 residues. V lost 11 bases to trimming and J lost 9 bases, with 27 bases between them. The CDR3 nucleotides are TGTGCCCTGGGCCTACAGGGTTTGAGCACCGGGACGCAGTATTTT. Amino acids: CALGLQGLSTGTQYF. Full variable domain (remainder filled in from reference TRBV11-3 and TRBJ2-3): EAGVVQSPRYKIIEKKQPVAFWCNPISGHNTLYWYLQNLGQGPELLIRYENEEAVDDSQLPKDRFSAERLKGVDSTLKIQPAELGDSAVYLCALGLQGLSTGTQYFGPGTRLTVL.

This clonotype was counted once. The CDR3 DNA sequence: TGCGCCAGCTTGGGGGGCAATGAGCAGTTCTTC. This translates into CASLGGNEQFF. The gene calls are TRBV5-1 and TRBJ2-1; tentative D call: TRBD2 (6 bases). The CDR3 length is 11 residues. Trimming pared 7 bases from V and 6 bases from J, leaving 8 bases between. CDR1 and CDR2 (germline): SGHRS, YFSETQ.

CDR3 region: CASSSGGDTQYF. The CDR3 DNA sequence: TGTGCCAGCAGCTCGGGGGGGGATACGCAGTATTTT. The gene calls are TRBV11-3 and TRBJ2-3, with 8 bases that match TRBD2. This CDR3 is built from 12 residues. V shed 4 bases and J 6 bases; nucleotides not matched to a gene: 0. Germline V gene data show CDR1 as SGHNT and CDR2 as YENEEA.

The V and J genes are TRBV6-1 and TRBJ2-3; D tentatively fits TRBD1 or TRBD2 (5 bases each). This CDR3 has 14 residues. The germline gives CDR1 MNHNS, CDR2 SASEGT. Trimming shortened V by 7 bases and J by 2 bases, and 13 bases separated the two germline ends. The CDR3 sequence is CASTEGTNTDTQYF. The CDR3 nucleotides are TGTGCCAGCACTGAGGGGACCAACACAGATACGCAGTATTTT.

This chain's CDR3 is CASSMRTSYNEQFF. CDR3 sequence (DNA): TGTGCCAGCAGCATGAGGACCTCCTACAATGAGCAGTTCTTC. The rearrangement uses TRBV12-3 or TRBV12-4 and TRBJ2-1; unclear D gene. The CDR3 consists of 14 residues. V lost 6 bases and J lost 0, with 9 bases in between.

V usage is TRBV7-2 and J usage is TRBJ2-5, with 12 bases identical to TRBD2. The end of the DNA aligns better with TRBJ2-1, so the J call may be wrong. The CDR3 runs 17 residues. Germline V gene data show CDR1 as SGHTA and CDR2 as FQGNSA. The CDR3: CASSLNLLAGGINEQFF. The CDR3 DNA follows: TGTGCCAGCAGCCTCAATCTCCTAGCGGGGGGGATCAATGAGCAGTTCTTC.

V and J are TRBV7-2 and TRBJ2-4, with D hard to call. Trimming removed 3 bases at V and 12 bases at J, with 21 bases between. This CDR3 contains 15 residues. Germline V gene lookup returns CDR1 SGHTA and CDR2 FQGNSA. CDR3 region: CASSLWLWVKDTQYF. DNA for the CDR3: TGTGCCAGCAGCTTGTGGCTGTGGGTCAAAGATACTCAGTACTTC.

The chain is built from TRBV9 and TRBJ2-1; 12 bases align to TRBD2. This CDR3 is built from 18 residues. V gave up 4 bases and J gave up 0 bases; unmatched junction bases: 8. CDR1 and CDR2 (germline): SGDLS, YYNGEE. CDR3 amino acids: CASSSGLAGRNSYNEQFF. The CDR3 nucleotides read TGTGCCAGCAGCTCGGGACTAGCGGGTCGTAACTCCTACAATGAGCAGTTCTTC. The full variable domain, in which reference TRBV9 and TRBJ2-1 provide the parts outside the CDR3, is DSGVTQTPKHLITATGQRVTLRCSPRSGDLSVYWYQQSLDQGLQFLIQYYNGEERAKGNILERFSAQQFPDLHSELNLSSLELGDSALYFCASSSGLAGRNSYNEQFFGPGTRLTVL.

The chain employs TRBV10-1 and TRBJ2-1, with D perhaps TRBD1 (6 bases). Near its end, the DNA agrees better with TRBJ2-7, so the J call may be wrong. The germline V gene has CDR1 WNHNN and CDR2 SYGVQD (reference sequence). The CDR3 is made up of 13 amino acids. The CDR3 region is CASSRDINNEQYF. CDR3 nucleotides: TGCGCCAGCAGCCGGGACATAAACAATGAGCAGTACTTC.

V usage is TRBV7-2 and J usage is TRBJ2-4, with 9 nucleotides matching TRBD2. The J call may be incorrect, as the DNA end agrees better with TRBJ2-5. The CDR3 covers 14 residues. CDR1 and CDR2 (germline): SGHTA, FQGNSA. Here the CDR3 DNA reads TGTGCGGGGAGCGGGGGGCGTGAACAAGAGACCCAGTACTTC. This encodes CAGSGGREQETQYF.

Notes on this clonotype: An end of the junction differs from the germline gene, which may be a read error. The V gene is TRBV7-8, the J gene TRBJ2-2, with D possibly TRBD1 on 6 matching bases. Per the germline V gene, CDR1 is SGHVS and CDR2 is FQNEAQ. The length of the CDR3 is 20 residues. DNA of the CDR3: TGTGCCAGCAGCTCCGTTAGATGGGACACCCTTGTTTCGAGCACCGGGGCGCTGTATTTT. It is translated as CASSSVRWDTLVSSTGALYF.

This chain uses TRBV10-3 with TRBJ2-5, with 12 bases aligning to TRBD2. The J call may not be correct, given that the DNA end is closer to TRBJ2-7. Germline loops: CDR1 ENHRY, CDR2 SYGVKD. The CDR3 has 17 amino acids. CDR3 sequence (DNA): TGTGCCATCAGTGAGTCTATTAGGACTAGCGGGGCCTACGAGCAGTACTTC. This codes for CAISESIRTSGAYEQYF.

V gene TRBV7-3 combines with J gene TRBJ2-1; unclear D gene. This CDR3 has 18 amino acids. Per germline, CDR1 SGHTA and CDR2 FQGTGA. V lost 2 bases, J lost 0 bases, and 17 bases lay in between. The CDR3 sequence: CASSLSPISSSSYNEQFF. The CDR3 DNA reads TGTGCCAGCAGCTTATCCCCCATTAGCAGCAGCTCCTACAATGAGCAGTTCTTC.

Turning to this clonotype: This CDR3 is missing its conserved last phenylalanine or tryptophan, likely due to a read error. Because the CDR3's place on the DNA is in doubt, the DNA is left out and the CDR3 is given as listed by TCRdb. The V gene is TRBV7-6, the J gene TRBJ2-5; the D call of TRBD2 is as the table states it, not checked on the DNA. Looked up from germline, CDR1 is SGHVS and CDR2 is FNYEAQ. Termini included, the CDR3 measures 15 amino acids. The CDR3 loop reads CASSSGGRGQKSWYL.

This rearrangement joins TRBV6-5 to TRBJ1-4; 10 bases map to TRBD1. Germline lookup yields CDR1 MNHEY and CDR2 SVGAGI. The ends lost 0 bases at V and 8 bases at J; junction bases unmatched: 3. This CDR3 region has 15 residues. The CDR3 is CASSYSTGGQEKLFF. CDR3 nucleotide sequence: TGTGCCAGCAGTTACTCGACAGGGGGCCAGGAAAAACTGTTTTTT.